This TCR beta chain was documented in a study of tumour-infiltrating T cells in Burkitt lymphoma. The wider study: Repertoire clonality predicted overall and progression-free survival.

Comment on this clone: No antigen is known for it.

This CDR3 has 13 amino acids. Notes on the study in general: Several public clonotypes were shared across many Burkitt lymphoma patients.

The method was immunoSEQ multiplex PCR; TCRdb's version includes in-frame clones alone and lacks a portion of them. This table holds about 46,000 clones, roughly 30% found once. The TCR originated in a human donor with Burkitt lymphoma. The sequenced sample consisted of tumor tissue. V gene TRBV21-1 combines with J gene TRBJ2-7; TRBD2, the table's D call, lacks a check against the DNA. TRBV21-1 is tagged as a pseudogene. The CDR3 sequence is CASTWREGNEQYF. The CDR3 region has the DNA TGTGCCAGCACCTGGAGGGAGGGAAACGAGCAGTACTTC.